Below are 9 T cell receptor beta chains sequenced from a single sample in a study of T cell responses to AZD1222 COVID-19 vaccine. Clones were sequenced by immunoSEQ multiplex PCR, and TCRdb holds only the in-frame ones, with some missing. The table has about 49,000 clones, more than 65% seen once. The sample in question was peripheral blood, obtained on day 0 of MenACWY control vaccination. The receptors originated from an adult in good health.

This sequence joins TRBV6-1 and TRBJ1-5, with D tentatively TRBD1 (6 bases). The ends were cut back, 2 bases at V and 7 bases at J, with 12 bases in the middle. The germline CDR1 and CDR2 sequences are MNHNS and SASEGT. The CDR3 has 14 residues. CDR3 protein: CASSEFWGAQPQHF. The CDR3 region has the DNA TGTGCCAGCAGTGAATTTTGGGGGGCCCAGCCCCAGCATTTT.

The rearrangement uses TRBV20-1 and TRBJ1-2, with D tentatively TRBD1 (5 bases). Germline CDR1 is DFQATT and CDR2 is SNEGSKA (reference sequence). Deletions cut 3 bases from V and 4 bases from J, with 9 bases between. The CDR3 contains 12 residues. In nucleotides, the CDR3 is TGCAGTGCTAGTGGCAGGGCCTATGGCTACACCTTC. The encoded protein is CSASGRAYGYTF.

The chain has TRBV19 and TRBJ1-1; 7 nucleotides match TRBD1. The CDR3 is 13 residues long. Losses at the gene ends were 5 bases for V and 10 bases for J; bases not matched to a gene: 10. Germline-derived CDR1 and CDR2 are LNHDA and SQIVND (reference sequence). Here the CDR3 DNA reads TGTGCCAGTAGTTCCCAGGGGGGAGTTGCAGCTTTCTTT. Encoded protein: CASSSQGGVAAFF. Full variable domain (rest looked up from reference TRBV19 and TRBJ1-1): DGGITQSPKYLFRKEGQNVTLSCEQNLNHDAMYWYRQDPGQGLRLIYYSQIVNDFQKGDIAEGYSVSREKKESFPLTVTSAQKNPTAFYLCASSSQGGVAAFFGQGTRLTVV.

The CDR3 here is CASSDPTGPSNYGYTF. The DNA for the CDR3 is TGTGCCAGCAGTGATCCGACAGGACCCTCTAACTATGGCTACACCTTC. The chain is built from TRBV2 and TRBJ1-2; maybe TRBD1 (6 bases). The ends were cut back, 3 bases at V and 0 bases at J, with 14 bases in the middle. This CDR3 region has 16 residues. Germline V gene lookup returns CDR1 SNHLY and CDR2 FYNNEI.

This chain connects TRBV12-5 to TRBJ1-2; the D is unclear. The CDR3 spans 14 residues. The V gene lost 2 bases and the J gene lost 0 bases, with 7 bases spanning the gap. Germline CDR1 reads LGHNT; CDR2 reads FRNRAP. The CDR3 loop reads CASGLIGANYGYTF. The CDR3 nucleotides read TGTGCTAGTGGTTTGATAGGAGCTAACTATGGCTACACCTTC.

The chain couples TRBV28 to TRBJ1-2, with a possible D match to TRBD1 (6 bases). Trimming took off 5 bases at V and 6 bases at J, with 19 bases between the two ends. Germline CDR1 is MDHEN and CDR2 is SYDVKM. This CDR3 contains 15 residues. The CDR3 is CASSLLKTGKDGYTF. The CDR3 coding sequence is TGTGCCAGCAGTCTATTAAAAACAGGGAAGGATGGCTACACCTTC.

This clone qualifies as medium-sized. The J gene is TRBJ1-5, the V gene TRBV4-1, with 7 bases lining up with TRBD1. The V and J ends lost 4 bases and 0 bases, in that order; junction bases with no gene match: 6. Germline V gives CDR1 MGHRA, CDR2 YSYEKL. The CDR3 has 16 residues. The CDR3 protein is CASSPRQGLSNQPQHF. CDR3 sequence (DNA): TGCGCCAGCAGCCCCCGACAGGGTCTTAGCAATCAGCCCCAGCATTTT.

The chain carries TRBV30 and TRBJ1-2, with D tentatively TRBD1 (5 bases). Trimming removed 1 base from V and 5 bases from J, with 11 bases in between. In germline, CDR1 is GTSNPN, CDR2 SVGIG (reference sequence). This CDR3 has 13 residues. The CDR3 loop is CAWSETWGYGYTF. The CDR3, as DNA: TGTGCCTGGAGTGAAACGTGGGGGTATGGCTACACCTTC.

The CDR3 loop is CASRDRGRGNTIYF. The CDR3 nucleotides read TGTGCCAGCAGGGACAGGGGGCGTGGAAACACCATATATTTT. This sequence joins TRBV2 and TRBJ1-3; TRBD1 agrees at 11 bases. Per the germline V gene, CDR1 is SNHLY and CDR2 is FYNNEI. J lost 3 bases, V lost 6 bases, and 1 base had no gene match. The CDR3 runs to 14 residues.